This T cell receptor beta chain was documented in a study of response to subunit inactivated influenza vaccine. From the RT-PCR reads, TCRdb called clonotypes with MiXCR, one entry per CDR3 protein. The sample yields more than 500,000 distinct CDR3 sequences, about 11% seen once. In its sample, this clonotype was seen a few times. Its target is not known. Whole-study results and caveats: With each seasonal influenza vaccination, the authors suggested, few new T cells are recruited.

This CDR3 region has 15 residues. Germline CDR1 and CDR2: DFQATT and SNEGSKA (reference sequence). V was pared by 3 bases and J by 1 base, with 5 bases of the junction left unmatched. These same records also appear under a second study, on T cells expressing NK-cell markers. That paper adds: TCR beta cDNA was made by 5'RACE template switching with UMIs. Repertoires of TCR beta were obtained from T cells sorted as CD3+CD56+NKG2C+, CD3+CD56+NKG2C- and CD3+CD56-NKG2C+. Nothing established the HCMV specificity of expanded NKG2C+ T cell clones.

The rearrangement uses TRBV20-1 and TRBJ2-4, with 8 nucleotides matching TRBD2. The source is a man aged 50 to 59 who received an inactivated influenza vaccine. The source was PBMCs from blood, collected on the day of vaccination. The CDR3 spells CSASSGAVAKNIQYF. DNA of the CDR3: TGCAGTGCTAGTAGCGGGGCGGTGGCCAAAAACATTCAGTACTTC.